Below, 9 T cell receptor beta chains from the same sample are listed, as sequenced in a study of blood T cell repertoires in COVID-19. Generated by immunoSEQ multiplex PCR, the TCRdb table keeps only in-frame clones and is missing some. The sample holds 140,000 to 150,000 clones, over 80% seen once. The sequencing input was peripheral blood. The receptors shown here come from a man over 45 who had recovered from COVID-19.

V and J are TRBV4-2 and TRBJ2-1, with 8 bases aligning to TRBD2. The CDR3 runs 17 residues. V shed 0 bases, J shed 4 bases, and the junction held 8 bases outside the gene matches. CDR1 and CDR2 (germline): LGHNA, YNFKEQ. The CDR3 DNA reads as TGTGCCAGCAGCCAAGACCCCGGGATAGCGGGATACAATGAGCAGTTCTTC. Its protein is CASSQDPGIAGYNEQFF.

The chain recombines TRBV6-2 or TRBV6-3 with TRBJ2-5; 7 positions agree with TRBD1. Trimming at V came to 2 bases and at J to 1 base, leaving 10 bases not matched to a gene. The CDR3 runs to 17 residues. Germline values: CDR1 MNHEY, CDR2 SVGEGT. The CDR3 coding sequence is TGTGCCAGCAGTTACGAGATCTCCGGGACAGCCCAAGAGACCCAGTACTTC. It translates to CASSYEISGTAQETQYF.

The chain couples TRBV6-5 to TRBJ1-3; 8 nucleotides line up with TRBD1. Germline V CDR1 and CDR2: MNHEY, SVGAGI. The CDR3 totals 15 residues. V trimming: 5 bases; J trimming: 2 bases; junction bases outside the gene matches: 5. The CDR3 DNA is TGTGCCAGCAGTCCGGGCAGGGGGCCTGGAAACACCATATATTTT. This codes for CASSPGRGPGNTIYF.

This clone was found a few times. The junction and the germline gene differ at one end; a read error may be behind it. This rearrangement joins TRBV7-7 to TRBJ1-5; TRBD1 matches at 7 bases. The germline V gene has CDR1 SSHAT and CDR2 FNYEAQ (reference sequence). CDR3 length: 17 amino acids. The chain's CDR3 is CASSLEGTGDSNQPQHF. The CDR3 nucleotides read TGTGCTAGCAGCTTAGAGGGCACAGGGGATAGCAATCAGCCCCAGCATTTT.

The CDR3 nucleotides read TGTGCCAGCAGCCAAGATCAGGGAGGAGGCTGGGGCGGGGAGCTGTTTTTT. Residues: CASSQDQGGGWGGELFF. J is TRBJ2-2 and V is TRBV3-1 (or the pseudogene TRBV3-2); tentatively, D is TRBD2 (6 bases). CDR3 length: 17 residues. Germline V lookup: CDR1 LGHDT, CDR2 YNNKEL (reference sequence). Deletions cut 0 bases from V and 7 bases from J, with 18 bases between.

The DNA for the CDR3 is TGTGCCAGCAGCGACCGGACAGGGGCGAACACTGAAGCTTTCTTT. Translating it yields CASSDRTGANTEAFF. The rearrangement joins TRBV13 to TRBJ1-1; 9 positions agree with TRBD1. Germline CDR1 PRHDT, CDR2 FYEKMQ (reference sequence). The CDR3 runs 15 residues. The V segment lost 5 bases and the J segment 1 base; nucleotides outside the gene matches: 5.

The chain joins TRBV6-2 or TRBV6-3 to TRBJ1-1, with unresolved D. In germline, CDR1 is MNHEY, CDR2 SVGEGT. V was pared by 7 bases and J by 2 bases, with 11 bases between. The CDR3 consists of 13 residues. The CDR3 is CASTPRRNTEAFF. The CDR3 region has the DNA TGTGCCAGCACCCCCCGTCGTAACACTGAAGCTTTCTTT.

The chain is built from TRBV3-1 (or the pseudogene TRBV3-2) and TRBJ1-1, with 7 bases fitting TRBD1. The germline V gene encodes CDR1 LGHDT and CDR2 YNNKEL (reference sequence). This CDR3 is built from 15 residues. V was clipped by 4 bases and J by 6 bases; unmatched bases: 11. Written as DNA, the CDR3 is TGTGCCAGCAGCCGGGACAGCGGGTCTCTTTCTGAAGCTTTCTTT. Amino acids: CASSRDSGSLSEAFF.

The V and J genes are TRBV3-1 (or the pseudogene TRBV3-2) and TRBJ1-5, with 8 bases that match TRBD1. CDR3 length: 15 residues. Germline-derived CDR1 and CDR2 are LGHDT and YNNKEL (reference sequence). V gave up 0 bases and J gave up 6 bases; unmatched junction bases: 4. This CDR3 is CASSQDLTGAQPQHF. The CDR3 DNA reads as TGTGCCAGCAGCCAAGATTTGACAGGGGCTCAGCCCCAGCATTTT.